The rows below give T cell receptor beta chains drawn from one sample of a study of blood T cell repertoires in COVID-19. The table came from immunoSEQ multiplex PCR; TCRdb's copy has only in-frame clones and leaves some out. The table has just over 65,000 clones, 85% to 90% seen once. The sequenced sample was peripheral blood. Every receptor here comes from a man between 60 and 75 years old with acute or convalescent COVID-19. Each CDR3 is given with its conserved first and last residue. Fields, in order: D gene, J gene, V gene, clone size, CDR3 protein, CDR3 DNA. A D gene is named only where the DNA matches it firmly. The size field is filled for only some rows; it gives once, few, many or a size class.

d_gene: TRBD2; j_gene: TRBJ2-2; v_gene: TRBV7-2; abundance: NA; CDR3aa: CASSLAYGGTNTGELFF; CDR3nt: TGTGCCAGCAGCTTAGCGTACGGGGGGACGAACACCGGGGAGCTGTTTTTT
d_gene: NA; j_gene: TRBJ1-6; v_gene: TRBV6-5; abundance: NA; CDR3aa: CASSYTTAGSYSPLHF; CDR3nt: TGTGCCAGCAGTTACACAACGGCAGGGTCTTATTCACCCCTCCACTTT
d_gene: NA; j_gene: TRBJ2-2; v_gene: TRBV5-1; abundance: NA; CDR3aa: CASSLDVVPTTGELFF; CDR3nt: TGCGCCAGCAGCTTGGATGTAGTCCCGACTACCGGGGAGCTGTTTTTT
d_gene: NA; j_gene: TRBJ2-2; v_gene: TRBV7-8; abundance: NA; CDR3aa: CASSLSGLTGELFF; CDR3nt: TGTGCCAGCAGCTTGAGCGGGTTGACCGGGGAGCTGTTTTTT
d_gene: TRBD1; j_gene: TRBJ1-5; v_gene: TRBV10-3; abundance: NA; CDR3aa: CATAGTGGQPQHF; CDR3nt: TGTGCCACCGCCGGGACAGGGGGCCAGCCCCAGCATTTT
d_gene: NA; j_gene: TRBJ1-6; v_gene: TRBV27; abundance: NA; CDR3aa: CASRGMTGRSPLHF; CDR3nt: TGTGCCAGCAGGGGGATGACAGGCCGGTCACCCCTCCACTTT
d_gene: NA; j_gene: TRBJ1-1; v_gene: TRBV29-1; abundance: NA; CDR3aa: CSVAPRGSTEAFF; CDR3nt: TGCAGCGTTGCCCCCAGGGGTAGCACTGAAGCTTTCTTT
d_gene: NA; j_gene: TRBJ2-3; v_gene: TRBV9; abundance: NA; CDR3aa: CASSVASGADTQYF; CDR3nt: TGTGCCAGCAGCGTAGCTTCAGGGGCAGATACGCAGTATTTT
d_gene: NA; j_gene: TRBJ2-7; v_gene: TRBV29-1; abundance: NA; CDR3aa: CSGRRGNSYEQYF; CDR3nt: TGCAGCGGCCGCCGGGGGAACTCCTACGAGCAGTACTTC
d_gene: TRBD2; j_gene: TRBJ2-7; v_gene: TRBV6-6; abundance: NA; CDR3aa: CASSYGAGGILYEQYF; CDR3nt: TGTGCCAGCAGTTACGGCGCGGGGGGGATTCTCTACGAGCAGTACTTC
d_gene: NA; j_gene: TRBJ1-2; v_gene: TRBV30; abundance: NA; CDR3aa: CASLRESYGYTF; CDR3nt: TGTGCCTCCCTGAGGGAGTCCTATGGCTACACCTTC
d_gene: NA; j_gene: TRBJ1-2; v_gene: TRBV29-1; abundance: NA; CDR3aa: CSVEDLEQESGYTF; CDR3nt: TGCAGCGTTGAAGATCTCGAACAGGAATCTGGCTACACCTTC
d_gene: TRBD2; j_gene: TRBJ2-5; v_gene: TRBV2; abundance: NA; CDR3aa: CASSEPLGEGKETQYF; CDR3nt: TGTGCCAGCAGTGAACCTTTGGGGGAGGGTAAAGAGACCCAGTACTTC
d_gene: TRBD1; j_gene: TRBJ1-1; v_gene: TRBV19; abundance: NA; CDR3aa: CASSDRGFMNTEAFF; CDR3nt: TGTGCCAGTAGTGACAGGGGTTTCATGAACACTGAAGCTTTCTTT
d_gene: NA; j_gene: TRBJ1-1; v_gene: TRBV9; abundance: NA; CDR3aa: CASSVAFSSLEAFF; CDR3nt: TGTGCCAGCAGCGTAGCTTTTTCGAGTTTGGAAGCTTTCTTT
d_gene: NA; j_gene: TRBJ2-2; v_gene: TRBV10-3; abundance: NA; CDR3aa: CAINPGQNTGELFF; CDR3nt: TGTGCCATCAACCCGGGACAGAACACCGGGGAGCTGTTTTTT
d_gene: NA; j_gene: TRBJ2-2; v_gene: TRBV24-1; abundance: NA; CDR3aa: CATAGTNTGELFF; CDR3nt: TGTGCCACCGCGGGGACTAACACCGGGGAGCTGTTTTTT
d_gene: TRBD2; j_gene: TRBJ2-1; v_gene: TRBV6-5; abundance: NA; CDR3aa: CASRPGLKTYNEQFF; CDR3nt: TGTGCCAGCAGGCCGGGACTAAAAACCTACAATGAGCAGTTCTTC
d_gene: NA; j_gene: TRBJ1-5; v_gene: TRBV28; abundance: NA; CDR3aa: CASSLVNRGGSNQPQHF; CDR3nt: TGTGCCAGCAGTTTAGTTAATCGGGGAGGATCAAATCAGCCCCAGCATTTT
d_gene: TRBD1; j_gene: TRBJ1-1; v_gene: TRBV10-3; abundance: NA; CDR3aa: CAISDRQGEAFF; CDR3nt: TGTGCCATCAGTGACAGACAGGGTGAAGCTTTCTTT
d_gene: NA; j_gene: TRBJ1-5; v_gene: TRBV24-1; abundance: few; CDR3aa: CATSPSAGANQPQHF; CDR3nt: TGTGCCACCAGTCCGAGCGCGGGGGCCAATCAGCCCCAGCATTTT
d_gene: TRBD2; j_gene: TRBJ2-6; v_gene: TRBV19; abundance: NA; CDR3aa: CASNPGGVSSGANVLTF; CDR3nt: TGTGCCAGTAACCCGGGGGGGGTAAGCTCTGGGGCCAACGTCCTGACTTTC
d_gene: TRBD2; j_gene: TRBJ2-1; v_gene: TRBV30; abundance: NA; CDR3aa: CAWSITGGGSRYNEQFF; CDR3nt: TGTGCCTGGAGTATTACGGGCGGGGGGTCACGATACAATGAGCAGTTCTTC
d_gene: TRBD1; j_gene: TRBJ1-6; v_gene: TRBV5-1; abundance: NA; CDR3aa: CASSLDRGRGEALHF; CDR3nt: TGCGCCAGCAGCTTAGACAGGGGTCGAGGTGAGGCCCTCCACTTT
d_gene: NA; j_gene: TRBJ1-5; v_gene: TRBV10-3; abundance: NA; CDR3aa: CAISEIAGNNQPQHF; CDR3nt: TGTGCCATCAGTGAGATAGCAGGGAACAATCAGCCCCAGCATTTT
d_gene: NA; j_gene: TRBJ2-3; v_gene: TRBV5-1; abundance: NA; CDR3aa: CASSLGQAKDTQYF; CDR3nt: TGCGCCAGCAGCTTGGGACAGGCTAAAGATACGCAGTATTTT
d_gene: TRBD1; j_gene: TRBJ2-7; v_gene: TRBV29-1; abundance: NA; CDR3aa: CSVVPGTGGLEQYF; CDR3nt: TGCAGCGTTGTCCCCGGGACAGGGGGGTTGGAGCAGTACTTC
d_gene: TRBD1; j_gene: TRBJ1-2; v_gene: TRBV6-5; abundance: NA; CDR3aa: CASSYGTEANYGYTF; CDR3nt: TGTGCCAGCAGTTATGGGACAGAGGCTAACTATGGCTACACCTTC
d_gene: TRBD1; j_gene: TRBJ2-2; v_gene: TRBV29-1; abundance: NA; CDR3aa: CSVGQGWGGELFF; CDR3nt: TGCAGCGTTGGACAGGGCTGGGGCGGGGAGCTGTTTTTT